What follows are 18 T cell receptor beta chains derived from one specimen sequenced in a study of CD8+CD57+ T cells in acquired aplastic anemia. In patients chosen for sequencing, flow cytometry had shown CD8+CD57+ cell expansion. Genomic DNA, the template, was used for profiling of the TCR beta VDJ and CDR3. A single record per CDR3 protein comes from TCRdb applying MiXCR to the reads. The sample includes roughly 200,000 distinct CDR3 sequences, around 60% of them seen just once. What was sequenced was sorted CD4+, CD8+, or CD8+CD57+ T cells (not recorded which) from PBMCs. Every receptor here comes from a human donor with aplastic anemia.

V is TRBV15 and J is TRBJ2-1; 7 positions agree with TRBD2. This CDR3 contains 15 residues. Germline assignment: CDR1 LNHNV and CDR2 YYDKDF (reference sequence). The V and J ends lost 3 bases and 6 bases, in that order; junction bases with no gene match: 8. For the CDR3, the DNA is TGTGCCACCAGCAGCCTTGCGGGGGTGGTCAATGAGCAGTTCTTC. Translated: CATSSLAGVVNEQFF. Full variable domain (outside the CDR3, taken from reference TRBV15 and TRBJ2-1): DAMVIQNPRYQVTQFGKPVTLSCSQTLNHNVMYWYQQKSSQAPKLLFHYYDKDFNNEADTPDNFQSRRPNTSFCFLDIRSPGLGDTAMYLCATSSLAGVVNEQFFGPGTRLTVL.

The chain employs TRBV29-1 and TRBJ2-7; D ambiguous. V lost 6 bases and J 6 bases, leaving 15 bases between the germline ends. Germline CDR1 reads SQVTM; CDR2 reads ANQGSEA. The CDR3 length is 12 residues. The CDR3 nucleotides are TGCAGCGTGGGGTCCGCGGTCGGCGAGCAGTACTTC. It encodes CSVGSAVGEQYF.

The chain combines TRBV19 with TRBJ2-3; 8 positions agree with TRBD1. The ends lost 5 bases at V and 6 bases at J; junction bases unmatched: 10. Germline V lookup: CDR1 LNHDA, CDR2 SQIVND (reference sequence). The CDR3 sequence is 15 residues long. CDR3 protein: CASSEVQGAGDTQYF. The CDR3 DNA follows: TGTGCCAGTAGTGAGGTTCAGGGGGCGGGGGATACGCAGTATTTT. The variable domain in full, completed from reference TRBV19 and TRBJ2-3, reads DGGITQSPKYLFRKEGQNVTLSCEQNLNHDAMYWYRQDPGQGLRLIYYSQIVNDFQKGDIAEGYSVSREKKESFPLTVTSAQKNPTAFYLCASSEVQGAGDTQYFGPGTRLTVL.

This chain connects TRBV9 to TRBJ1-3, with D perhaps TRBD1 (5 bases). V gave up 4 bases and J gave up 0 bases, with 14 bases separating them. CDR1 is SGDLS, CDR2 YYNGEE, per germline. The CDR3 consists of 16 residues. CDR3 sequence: CASSPRDRFSGNTIYF. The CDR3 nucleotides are TGTGCCAGCAGCCCCCGGGACCGATTCTCTGGAAACACCATATATTTT.

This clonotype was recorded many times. CDR3 nucleotides: TGTGCCAGCAGTCCCGCGGGGGAGCTGTTTTTT. Protein: CASSPAGELFF. The genes are TRBV12-3 or TRBV12-4 and TRBJ2-2; no definite D call. Trimming cost V 5 bases and J 8 bases, with 6 bases left between them. The CDR3 runs 11 residues.

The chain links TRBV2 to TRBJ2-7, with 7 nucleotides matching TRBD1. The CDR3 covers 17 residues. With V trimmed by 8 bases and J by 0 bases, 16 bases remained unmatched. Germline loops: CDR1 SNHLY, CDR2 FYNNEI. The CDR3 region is CASGDYGTEISSYEQYF. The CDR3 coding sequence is TGTGCCAGCGGCGATTACGGGACAGAAATTAGCTCCTACGAGCAGTACTTC.

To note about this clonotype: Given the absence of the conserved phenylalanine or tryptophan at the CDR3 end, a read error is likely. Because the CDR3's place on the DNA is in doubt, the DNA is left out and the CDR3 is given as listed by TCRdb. The CDR3 reads CASSPAVTGGFWFY. V and J are TRBV7-9 and TRBJ1-4; the D call TRBD1 from the table was never checked on the DNA. The germline V gene has CDR1 SEHNR and CDR2 FQNEAQ (reference sequence). The CDR3 is made up of 14 amino acids, end residues included.

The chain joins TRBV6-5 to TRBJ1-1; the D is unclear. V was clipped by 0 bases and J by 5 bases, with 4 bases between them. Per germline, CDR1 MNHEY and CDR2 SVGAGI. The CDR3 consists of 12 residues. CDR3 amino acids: CASSYSTTEAFF. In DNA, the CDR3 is TGTGCCAGCAGTTACTCGACGACTGAAGCTTTCTTT.

The CDR3 loop is CASSLLGLAGGPDTQYF. CDR3 coding DNA: TGTGCCAGCAGCTTGCTCGGACTAGCGGGAGGGCCAGATACGCAGTATTTT. This sequence joins TRBV7-3 and TRBJ2-3; 15 bases match TRBD2. The CDR3 runs 17 residues. Losses at the gene ends were 3 bases for V and 4 bases for J; bases not matched to a gene: 5. CDR1 and CDR2 from the germline V gene are SGHTA and FQGTGA. The full variable domain, completed using reference TRBV7-3 and TRBJ2-3, is GAGVSQTPSNKVTEKGKYVELRCDPISGHTALYWYRQSLGQGPEFLIYFQGTGAADDSGLPNDRFFAVRPEGSVSTLKIQRTERGDSAVYLCASSLLGLAGGPDTQYFGPGTRLTVL.

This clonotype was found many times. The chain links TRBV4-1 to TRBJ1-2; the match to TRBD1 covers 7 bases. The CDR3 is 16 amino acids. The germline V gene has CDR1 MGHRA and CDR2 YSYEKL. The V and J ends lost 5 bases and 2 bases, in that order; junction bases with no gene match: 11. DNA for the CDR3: TGCGCCAGCAGCACCCACACAGGGGTCGGCAACTATGGCTACACCTTC. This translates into CASSTHTGVGNYGYTF.

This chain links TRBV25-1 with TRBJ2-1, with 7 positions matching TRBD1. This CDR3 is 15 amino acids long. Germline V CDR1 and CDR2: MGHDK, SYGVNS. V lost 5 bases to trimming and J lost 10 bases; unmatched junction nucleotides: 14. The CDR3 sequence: CASSRGGRGLVEQFF. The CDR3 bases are TGTGCCAGCAGTAGAGGGGGCAGGGGCCTGGTCGAGCAGTTCTTC. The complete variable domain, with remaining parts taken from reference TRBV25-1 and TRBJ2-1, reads EADIYQTPRYLVIGTGKKITLECSQTMGHDKMYWYQQDPGMELHLIHYSYGVNSTEKGDLSSESTVSRIRTEHFPLTLESARPSHTSQYLCASSRGGRGLVEQFFGPGTRLTVL.

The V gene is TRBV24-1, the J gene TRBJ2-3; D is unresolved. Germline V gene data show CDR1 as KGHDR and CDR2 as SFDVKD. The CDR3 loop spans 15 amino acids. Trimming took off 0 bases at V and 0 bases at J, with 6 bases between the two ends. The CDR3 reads CATSDLTVSTDTQYF. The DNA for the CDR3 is TGTGCCACCAGTGATTTGACCGTTAGCACAGATACGCAGTATTTT.

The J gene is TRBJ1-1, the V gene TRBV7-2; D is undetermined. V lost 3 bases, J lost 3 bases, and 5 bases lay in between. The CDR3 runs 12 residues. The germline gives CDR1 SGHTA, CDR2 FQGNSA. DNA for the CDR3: TGTGCCAGCAGCTTCCCGGACACTGAAGCTTTCTTT. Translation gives CASSFPDTEAFF.

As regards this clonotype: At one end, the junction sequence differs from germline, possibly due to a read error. CDR3 sequence reads: CAISEPGLTGTQYF. The CDR3 DNA sequence: TGTGCCATCAGTGAGCCGGGACTAACCGGTACGCAGTACTTT. This chain connects TRBV24-1 to TRBJ2-3; 7 bases line up with TRBD2. The CDR3 extends over 14 amino acids. The germline gives CDR1 KGHDR, CDR2 SFDVKD.

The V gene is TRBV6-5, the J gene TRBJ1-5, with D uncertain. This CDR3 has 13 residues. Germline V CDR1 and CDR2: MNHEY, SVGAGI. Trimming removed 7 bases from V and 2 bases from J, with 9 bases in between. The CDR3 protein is CASTSGGNQPQHF. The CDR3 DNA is TGTGCCAGCACCTCCGGTGGCAATCAGCCCCAGCATTTT.

CDR3 nucleotides: TGCAGTGCCCCGGACAGGGTAGTTGGGAACACTGAAGCTTTCTTT. Translation: CSAPDRVVGNTEAFF. The chain couples TRBV20-1 to TRBJ1-1; 8 bases are shared with TRBD1. Trimming cost V 6 bases and J 1 base; bases outside gene matches: 10. The CDR3 sequence is 15 residues long. The germline V gene encodes CDR1 DFQATT and CDR2 SNEGSKA (reference sequence).

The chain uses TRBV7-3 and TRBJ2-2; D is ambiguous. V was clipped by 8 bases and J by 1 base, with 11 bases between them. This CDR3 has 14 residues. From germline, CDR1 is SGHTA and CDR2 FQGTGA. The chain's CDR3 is CASGRTVNTGELFF. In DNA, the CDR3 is TGTGCCAGCGGCCGGACGGTGAACACCGGGGAGCTGTTTTTT.

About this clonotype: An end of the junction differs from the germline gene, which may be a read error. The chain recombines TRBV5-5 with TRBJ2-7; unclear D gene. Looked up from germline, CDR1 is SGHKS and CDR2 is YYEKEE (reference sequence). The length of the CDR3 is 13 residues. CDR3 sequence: CASSYNRAYEQCF. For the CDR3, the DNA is TGTGCCAGCAGCTACAACCGGGCCTACGAGCAGTGCTTC. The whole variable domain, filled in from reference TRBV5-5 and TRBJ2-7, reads DAGVTQSPTHLIKTRGQQVTLRCSPISGHKSVSWYQQVLGQGPQFIFQYYEKEERGRGNFPDRFSARQFPNYSSELNVNALLLGDSALYLCASSYNRAYEQCFGPGTRLTVT.